These 22 T cell receptor beta chains were sequenced from one sample in a study of blood T cells in healthy people across ages (dated by TCRdb to 2014 to 2015). The method behind the library was 5' RACE. Sequencing took place on an Illumina HiSeq 2500. The second PCR ran for about 6 to 11 cycles and used a J-beta primer mix along with a sample-barcoded 5' primer. TCRdb reprocessing: public reads trimmed at Q25 with fastp, clones called with MiXCR, in-frame beta chains kept. Every distinct CDR3 protein forms one entry, paired with its most common genes and DNA. The sample table lists approximately 730,000 distinct CDR3 sequences, roughly 41% of them with a count of one. The top ten clonotypes cover 20% to 25% of the sample. Input material: blood. Source of these receptors: a woman aged 55-70 years in good health.

The chain couples TRBV29-1 to TRBJ2-2; a weak D match, TRBD2 (6 bases). V was shortened by 7 bases and J by 0 bases, with 9 bases between the two germline ends. From germline, CDR1 is SQVTM and CDR2 ANQGSEA. This CDR3 comprises 13 residues. CDR3 DNA sequence: TGCAGCGGCGGGGCTTCGAACACCGGGGAGCTGTTTTTT. Its protein product is CSGGASNTGELFF.

The CDR3 region has the DNA TGTGCCACCAGTGATGCAGCGGGGGGACACTACAATGAGCAGTACTTC. Translating gives CATSDAAGGHYNEQYF. The rearrangement uses TRBV24-1 and TRBJ2-1; 9 bases align to TRBD2. The assigned J gene may be wrong: the sequence end matches TRBJ2-7 better. CDR3 length: 16 residues. Germline CDR1 reads KGHDR; CDR2 reads SFDVKD.

This clonotype was seen ten or more times. This sequence joins TRBV29-1 and TRBJ2-5; D ambiguous. Between the trimmed V and J ends, which lost 7 bases and 4 bases, there was a span of 10 bases. The germline V gene has CDR1 SQVTM and CDR2 ANQGSEA. There are 11 residues in the CDR3. DNA of the CDR3: TGCAGCGCCCCGAAAGGAGAGACCCAGTACTTC. It yields the protein CSAPKGETQYF.

This clonotype was detected a few times. The genes are TRBV7-6 and TRBJ2-5, with 11 bases aligning to TRBD2. Germline CDR1 is SGHVS and CDR2 is FNYEAQ. V dropped 5 bases and J dropped 0; count of bases not matched to a gene: 11. The CDR3 is 18 amino acids. The CDR3 here is CASSLLGASGGYQETQYF. CDR3 bases: TGTGCCAGCAGCCTCCTAGGAGCTAGCGGGGGGTACCAAGAGACCCAGTACTTC.

In regard to this clonotype: Given a much more abundant clone one base away, this may be a read error. This sequence joins TRBV7-9 and TRBJ2-7; TRBD2 agrees at 7 bases. The length of the CDR3 is 14 residues. Looked up from germline, CDR1 is SEHNR and CDR2 is FQNEAQ (reference sequence). The J segment lost 3 bases and the V segment lost 4 bases, leaving 6 bases of the junction unmatched. For the CDR3, the DNA is TGTGCCAGCAGCTCGGAACTAGCGATCTACGAGCAGTACTTC. Protein sequence: CASSSELAIYEQYF.

This sequence joins TRBV20-1 and TRBJ2-5; D call uncertain. The CDR3 loop spans 15 amino acids. V lost 0 bases and J lost 0, with 11 bases in between. The germline V gene has CDR1 DFQATT and CDR2 SNEGSKA (reference sequence). The CDR3 bases are TGCAGTGCTAGAGATCTAAAGGAGTACCAAGAGACCCAGTACTTC. This codes for CSARDLKEYQETQYF.

J is TRBJ2-1 and V is TRBV28; 7 nucleotides align to TRBD1. This CDR3 has 15 residues. V shed 1 base and J 5 bases; nucleotides not matched to a gene: 5. CDR1 and CDR2 from the germline V gene are MDHEN and SYDVKM. Written as DNA, the CDR3 is TGTGCCAGCAGTTTATTTGGGACAGCCCACAATGAGCAGTTCTTC. Residues: CASSLFGTAHNEQFF.

The chain couples TRBV28 to TRBJ2-3; the match to TRBD1 covers 10 bases. CDR3 length: 13 residues. Germline CDR1 and CDR2: MDHEN and SYDVKM. V shed 6 bases, J shed 6 bases, and the junction held 3 bases outside the gene matches. CDR3 region: CASRRQGADTQYF. The CDR3 nucleotides read TGTGCCAGCAGAAGACAGGGGGCTGATACGCAGTATTTT.

CDR3 coding DNA: TGCAGCCAAGGCGGGGAGGGCTATGGCTACACCTTC. Its translation: CSQGGEGYGYTF. This chain joins TRBV20-1 and TRBJ1-2; D is undetermined. There are 12 residues in the CDR3. Germline-derived CDR1 and CDR2 are DFQATT and SNEGSKA (reference sequence).

This rearrangement joins TRBV4-1 to TRBJ2-4; a possible D gene is TRBD2 (6 bases). The V end was cut by 2 bases, the J end by 0 bases, with 17 bases between. This CDR3 is 18 amino acids long. Germline CDR1 MGHRA, CDR2 YSYEKL. The CDR3 is CASSQTEGGALAKNIQYF. The CDR3 DNA reads TGCGCCAGCAGCCAAACCGAAGGCGGGGCCCTAGCCAAAAACATTCAGTACTTC.

The sample holds a few counts of this clonotype. The chain has TRBV12-3 or TRBV12-4 and TRBJ2-7; 9 nucleotides line up with TRBD1. The V gene end was trimmed by 3 bases and the J gene end by 5 bases; junction bases not matched to a gene: 8. This CDR3 has 15 residues. The CDR3 sequence: CASSLPQGAVHEQYF. CDR3 in DNA: TGTGCCAGCAGTTTGCCACAGGGGGCCGTCCACGAGCAGTACTTC.

As for this clonotype: A much larger clonotype is one base distant, so this may be a read error. The V and J genes are TRBV4-3 and TRBJ2-5; 11 bases are a match to TRBD2. Germline CDR1 is LGHNA and CDR2 is YSLEER. This CDR3 contains 18 residues. Trimming removed 4 bases from V and 1 base from J; junction bases left unmatched: 11. The CDR3 DNA is TGCGCCAGCAGCCCCCGGACTAGCGGGTGGGGAGCCCAAGAGACCCAGTACTTC. The encoded protein is CASSPRTSGWGAQETQYF.

The CDR3 bases are TGCGCCAGCAGCCAAGACGGATTTACGAACACTGAAGCTTTCTTT. It codes for CASSQDGFTNTEAFF. This chain uses TRBV4-3 with TRBJ1-1; D is ambiguous. The germline V and J ends were trimmed by 0 bases and 1 base, with 9 bases remaining between them. From germline, CDR1 is LGHNA and CDR2 YSLEER. This CDR3 region has 15 residues.

The table lists this clonotype with a few counts. The chain carries TRBV6-2 or TRBV6-3 and TRBJ2-1; D ambiguous. The germline gives CDR1 MNHEY, CDR2 SVGEGT. V was pared by 7 bases and J by 0 bases, with 13 bases between. This CDR3 is 15 amino acids long. The CDR3 DNA reads as TGTGCCAGCACCCAGTTTCCCGTCTCCTACAATGAGCAGTTCTTC. It specifies CASTQFPVSYNEQFF.

The chain combines TRBV7-9 with TRBJ2-1, with 10 bases matching TRBD2. The CDR3 spans 19 residues. Germline CDR1 and CDR2: SEHNR and FQNEAQ (reference sequence). V shed 5 bases and J 8 bases; nucleotides not matched to a gene: 21. Written as DNA, the CDR3 is TGTGCCAGCAGCCCCCCGGGACTAGCGCTAACTGATAGTAACGATGAGCAGTTCTTC. Protein: CASSPPGLALTDSNDEQFF.

V gene TRBV20-1 combines with J gene TRBJ1-5, with a tentative D call TRBD1 (5 bases). V shed 1 base and J shed 5 bases, with 15 bases lying between them. The CDR3 length is 15 residues. Looked up from germline, CDR1 is DFQATT and CDR2 is SNEGSKA (reference sequence). The CDR3, as DNA: TGCAGTGCTAGAGTCCGCGGGACTGAGCATCAGCCCCAGCATTTT. It encodes CSARVRGTEHQPQHF.

For this clonotype: Because the CDR3 is missing its conserved closing phenylalanine or tryptophan, this is likely a read error. V and J are TRBV29-1 and TRBJ1-2; no clear D. Germline V gene lookup returns CDR1 SQVTM and CDR2 ANQGSEA. Trimming shortened V by 7 bases and J by 4 bases, and 13 bases separated the two germline ends. This CDR3 contains 12 residues. CDR3 DNA: TGCAGCGCTGCGAGTGCAGGCTATGGCTACACCTTG. Protein: CSAASAGYGYTL.

The V gene is TRBV7-3, the J gene TRBJ2-6; D is possibly TRBD1 or TRBD2 (5 bases each). The CDR3 spans 17 residues. Deletions cut 3 bases from V and 0 bases from J, with 12 bases between. Germline V gene data show CDR1 as SGHTA and CDR2 as FQGTGA. CDR3 loop: CASSFDSGHSGANVLTF. The CDR3 nucleotides read TGTGCCAGCAGCTTCGACAGCGGACACTCTGGGGCCAACGTCCTGACTTTC. Together with reference TRBV7-3 and TRBJ2-6, the CDR3 gives the full variable domain: GAGVSQTPSNKVTEKGKYVELRCDPISGHTALYWYRQSLGQGPEFLIYFQGTGAADDSGLPNDRFFAVRPEGSVSTLKIQRTERGDSAVYLCASSFDSGHSGANVLTFGAGSRLTVL.

This chain links TRBV7-3 with TRBJ2-5; 7 bases align to TRBD2. V gave up 4 bases and J gave up 2 bases; unmatched junction bases: 10. Per the germline V gene, CDR1 is SGHTA and CDR2 is FQGTGA. The CDR3 has 16 amino acids. The CDR3 sequence is CASSSDGGGVQETQYF. The CDR3 coding sequence is TGTGCCAGCAGCTCCGATGGCGGGGGAGTTCAAGAGACCCAGTACTTC.

This clonotype was recorded many times. V is TRBV3-1 and J is TRBJ1-5, with 8 bases identical to TRBD1. Germline V gives CDR1 LGHDT, CDR2 YNNKEL (reference sequence). CDR3 length: 16 residues. V gave up 4 bases and J gave up 7 bases; unmatched junction bases: 12. The CDR3 region is CASSLQGAGRGQPQHF. The DNA for the CDR3 is TGTGCCAGCAGCCTCCAGGGGGCGGGGAGAGGACAGCCCCAGCATTTT. The whole variable domain, remainder taken from reference TRBV3-1 and TRBJ1-5, is DTAVSQTPKYLVTQMGNDKSIKCEQNLGHDTMYWYKQDSKKFLKIMFSYNNKELIINETVPNRFSPKSPDKAHLNLHINSLELGDSAVYFCASSLQGAGRGQPQHFGDGTRLSIL.

This clonotype was seen a few times. The CDR3 loop is CASSLAQHNEQFF. The DNA of the CDR3 is TGTGCCAGCAGCTTAGCCCAGCACAATGAGCAGTTCTTC. V usage is TRBV7-2 and J usage is TRBJ2-1; D gene uncertain. Trimming left V 0 bases short and J 5 bases short, with 5 bases between. The germline V gene has CDR1 SGHTA and CDR2 FQGNSA. The CDR3 consists of 13 residues.

V is TRBV20-1 and J is TRBJ2-1; 8 bases agree with TRBD1. V dropped 7 bases and J dropped 2; count of bases not matched to a gene: 7. There are 14 residues in the CDR3. CDR1 and CDR2 from the germline V gene are DFQATT and SNEGSKA (reference sequence). The DNA of the CDR3 is TGCAGTGGAAAGCAGGGGGCGGCCTACAATGAGCAGTTCTTC. Translation: CSGKQGAAYNEQFF.